These 13 T cell receptor beta chains originate from one sample sequenced in a study of cytomegalovirus exposure and HLA in healthy donors. The PCR contained 60 Vbeta and 13 Jbeta primers. Method: immunoSEQ multiplex PCR; TCRdb's copy keeps in-frame clones and lacks some. The sample lists about 150,000 clones, approximately 79% seen once, with around 7% in the top ten. The material sequenced was PBMCs. These receptors were obtained from a man in his forties or fifties in good health and CMV-seropositive.

This chain links TRBV30 with TRBJ2-7; the match to TRBD2 covers 10 bases. J was trimmed by 6 bases and V by 1 base; bases with no gene match: 3. The length of the CDR3 is 13 residues. The germline CDR1 and CDR2 sequences are GTSNPN and SVGIG (reference sequence). The CDR3 DNA sequence: TGTGCCTGGAGTGCTAGCGGGAGCTTCGAGCAGTACTTC. Translating gives CAWSASGSFEQYF.

The chain is built from TRBV10-1 and TRBJ2-3; tentatively, D is TRBD1 (5 bases). Trimming took off 10 bases at V and 2 bases at J, with 13 bases between the two ends. The length of the CDR3 is 13 residues. Germline V gene lookup returns CDR1 WNHNN and CDR2 SYGVQD (reference sequence). The CDR3 bases are TGCGCCACAACGGACATCTACACAGATACGCAGTATTTT. This sequence encodes CATTDIYTDTQYF.

The gene calls are TRBV29-1 and TRBJ2-7; 10 bases align to TRBD1. V shed 6 bases and J 6 bases; nucleotides not matched to a gene: 8. Looked up from germline, CDR1 is SQVTM and CDR2 is ANQGSEA. CDR3 size: 13 residues. The CDR3 protein is CSVDGQGVGEQYF. DNA for the CDR3: TGCAGCGTAGACGGACAGGGGGTGGGCGAGCAGTACTTC.

The genes are TRBV15 and TRBJ1-2; no clear D. This CDR3 is 13 amino acids long. The V end lost 1 base, the J end lost 8 bases, and 11 bases lay between the germline ends. The germline V gene encodes CDR1 LNHNV and CDR2 YYDKDF (reference sequence). The CDR3 loop is CATSRGGAGGYTF. CDR3 DNA: TGTGCCACCAGCAGAGGGGGTGCGGGAGGCTACACCTTC.

V usage is TRBV27 and J usage is TRBJ2-1; 8 bases map to TRBD2. V trimming: 11 bases; J trimming: 5 bases; junction bases outside the gene matches: 14. The germline gives CDR1 MNHEY, CDR2 SMNVEV (reference sequence). The CDR3 has 15 amino acids. The CDR3 loop is CAYLDSGSRHNEQFF. In DNA form, the CDR3 reads TGTGCCTATCTCGACAGCGGGAGCCGTCACAATGAGCAGTTCTTC.

The chain is built from TRBV7-9 and TRBJ2-2; weak D call: TRBD1 (6 bases). The CDR3 is made up of 16 amino acids. Trimming removed 7 bases at V and 0 bases at J, with 15 bases between. CDR1 is SEHNR, CDR2 FQNEAQ, per germline (reference sequence). The CDR3 sequence: CASNKQGSPNTGELFF. The CDR3, as DNA: TGTGCCAGCAACAAACAGGGTTCCCCGAACACCGGGGAGCTGTTTTTT.

The V and J genes are TRBV6-5 and TRBJ2-7, with D possibly matching TRBD1 (6 bases). CDR3 length equals 12 residues. From germline, CDR1 is MNHEY and CDR2 SVGAGI. Trimming pared 5 bases from V and 4 bases from J, leaving 9 bases between. The CDR3: CASSQGTYEQYF. The DNA of the CDR3 is TGTGCCAGCAGTCAGGGGACATACGAGCAGTACTTC.

The V gene is TRBV5-5, the J gene TRBJ1-2, with TRBD1 identical over 9 bases. CDR3 length: 17 amino acids. CDR1 and CDR2 (germline): SGHKS, YYEKEE (reference sequence). V shed 4 bases, J shed 3 bases, and the junction held 13 bases outside the gene matches. This CDR3 reads CASSRTGGAEAHYGYTF. The CDR3 DNA sequence: TGTGCCAGCAGCCGTACAGGGGGCGCAGAAGCCCACTATGGCTACACCTTC. Combining the CDR3 with reference TRBV5-5 and TRBJ1-2 gives the whole variable domain DAGVTQSPTHLIKTRGQQVTLRCSPISGHKSVSWYQQVLGQGPQFIFQYYEKEERGRGNFPDRFSARQFPNYSSELNVNALLLGDSALYLCASSRTGGAEAHYGYTFGSGTRLTVV.

This clone was recorded once. The chain has TRBV28 and TRBJ1-4; D not resolved. Between the trimmed V and J ends, which lost 2 bases and 5 bases, there was a span of 9 bases. The CDR3 loop spans 14 amino acids. Germline V lookup: CDR1 MDHEN, CDR2 SYDVKM. Here the CDR3 reads CASSLTVANEKLFF. CDR3 in DNA: TGTGCCAGCAGTTTAACAGTTGCCAATGAAAAACTGTTTTTT.

This sequence joins TRBV30 and TRBJ2-5, with D possibly being TRBD1 (6 bases). The J call may be incorrect, as the DNA end agrees better with TRBJ2-7. The germline CDR1 and CDR2 sequences are GTSNPN and SVGIG (reference sequence). This CDR3 has 15 amino acids. The CDR3 nucleotides are TGTGCCTGGAGTGTATCGGCAGGGGTGGTCTACGAGCAGTACTTC. Its translation is CAWSVSAGVVYEQYF.

The table lists this clone with a few counts. The V and J genes are TRBV7-9 and TRBJ2-5; D is possibly TRBD1 (5 bases). Trimming took off 5 bases at V and 1 base at J, with 14 bases between the two ends. This CDR3 has 15 amino acids. From germline, CDR1 is SEHNR and CDR2 FQNEAQ (reference sequence). CDR3 in amino acids: CASSRQRSSQETQYF. CDR3 in DNA: TGTGCCAGCAGCCGACAGCGATCGAGCCAAGAGACCCAGTACTTC.

The V and J genes are TRBV5-1 and TRBJ1-6; D possibly corresponds to TRBD1 (6 bases). Germline assignment: CDR1 SGHRS and CDR2 YFSETQ. The CDR3 is 15 amino acids. The germline V and J ends were trimmed by 3 bases and 7 bases, with 14 bases remaining between them. CDR3 sequence reads: CASSSGTSGNSPLHF. The CDR3 DNA follows: TGCGCCAGCAGCTCTGGGACATCAGGCAATTCACCCCTCCACTTT.

This sequence joins TRBV5-6 and TRBJ1-2; D may be TRBD1 (6 bases). V shed 3 bases and J shed 4 bases, with 7 bases lying between them. This CDR3 spans 12 amino acids. Germline V CDR1 and CDR2: SGHDT, YYEEEE. This CDR3 is CASSSDSYGYTF. The CDR3 nucleotides are TGTGCCAGCAGCTCGGACAGCTATGGCTACACCTTC.